The following is a TCR beta chain sequence with its context. The data stem from a study of T cell changes during pregnancy in multiple sclerosis. CDR3 length equals 14 residues. Germline assignment: CDR1 SGHRS and CDR2 YFSETQ. Trimming cost V 3 bases and J 4 bases; bases outside gene matches: 6. Using immunoSEQ multiplex PCR, the repertoire was profiled, and TCRdb retains in-frame clones only, with some absent. Among tens of thousands of clones listed, around 90% were seen once. Specimen: CD4+ T cells from peripheral blood mononuclear cells, collected before pregnancy. This receptor was taken from a female donor with multiple sclerosis, enrolled in a pregnancy study. The V call is TRBV5-1, the J call TRBJ1-1; 7 bases line up with TRBD1. The DNA for the CDR3 is TGCGCCAGCAGCTACCTAACAGGGGTCACTGAAGCTTTCTTT. Translation gives CASSYLTGVTEAFF. The full variable domain, rest sourced from reference TRBV5-1 and TRBJ1-1, is KAGVTQTPRYLIKTRGQQVTLSCSPISGHRSVSWYQQTPGQGLQFLFEYFSETQRNKGNFPGRFSGRQFSNSRSEMNVSTLELGDSALYLCASSYLTGVTEAFFGQGTRLTVV.